The 14 T cell receptor beta chains presented below share a single source sample, sequenced in a study of T cell responses to AZD1222 COVID-19 vaccine. This table comes from immunoSEQ multiplex PCR, and its TCRdb copy is limited to in-frame clones, with some not included. The sample has about 130,000 clones; 70% to 90% are singletons. The starting material was peripheral blood, obtained 28 days after the second dose of the MenACWY control vaccine. These receptors all come from an adult who received the MenACWY meningococcal vaccine as a control.

The rearrangement joins TRBV3-1 (or the pseudogene TRBV3-2) to TRBJ2-7; unclear D gene. Trimming stripped 1 base from V and 2 bases from J, with 9 bases between. The CDR3 loop spans 14 amino acids. Germline V lookup: CDR1 LGHDT, CDR2 YNNKEL (reference sequence). The CDR3 DNA reads as TGTGCCAGCAGCCAAGGATGGCTAGCCTACGAGCAGTACTTC. This encodes CASSQGWLAYEQYF.

This chain uses TRBV21-1 with TRBJ2-3; the table assigns TRBD2, which was not confirmed against the DNA. TRBV21-1 is given as a pseudogene. The CDR3 is 21 residues long. The CDR3 region has the DNA TGTGCCAGCAGCAAAGACAGGGCTAGCGGGGACGTCGAAGGTGGCACAGATACGCAGTATTTT. As protein: CASSKDRASGDVEGGTDTQYF.

The J gene is TRBJ1-1, the V gene TRBV29-1; D is perhaps TRBD1 (5 bases). Trimming stripped 1 base from V and 5 bases from J, with 5 bases between. The CDR3 loop spans 11 amino acids. CDR1 is SQVTM, CDR2 ANQGSEA, per germline. CDR3: CSVEGGTEAFF. Here the CDR3 DNA reads TGCAGCGTTGAAGGGGGGACTGAAGCTTTCTTT.

The genes are TRBV3-1 (or the pseudogene TRBV3-2) and TRBJ1-2; D is perhaps TRBD1 (6 bases). The CDR3 is 14 amino acids. With 3 bases removed from V and 3 bases from J, the gap between germline ends came to 11 bases. Looked up from germline, CDR1 is LGHDT and CDR2 is YNNKEL (reference sequence). The CDR3 DNA is TGTGCCAGCAGCCAGGGACAATACGACTATGGCTACACCTTC. Residues: CASSQGQYDYGYTF.

The chain links TRBV27 to TRBJ1-5; D not certain. Germline values: CDR1 MNHEY, CDR2 SMNVEV (reference sequence). Trimming pared 5 bases from V and 9 bases from J, leaving 8 bases between. The CDR3 is 11 residues long. CDR3 sequence (DNA): TGTGCCAGCAGTAATAAGGGGCCCCAGCATTTT. Translating it yields CASSNKGPQHF.

The rearrangement joins TRBV19 to TRBJ1-6; the match to TRBD1 covers 10 bases. Trimming at V came to 9 bases and at J to 7 bases, leaving 3 bases not matched to a gene. Looked up from germline, CDR1 is LNHDA and CDR2 is SQIVND (reference sequence). The CDR3 spans 13 residues. This chain's CDR3 is CASDRGLNSPLHF. In nucleotides, the CDR3 is TGTGCCAGCGACAGGGGGCTCAATTCACCCCTCCACTTT.

The chain carries TRBV7-9 and TRBJ2-2, with 13 bases lining up with TRBD2. The trim removed 3 bases at V and 4 bases at J, leaving 2 bases unmatched. The CDR3 is made up of 16 amino acids. CDR1 and CDR2 (germline): SEHNR, FQNEAQ (reference sequence). The CDR3 loop reads CASSLTSGGPTGELFF. The CDR3, as DNA: TGTGCCAGCAGCTTGACTAGCGGGGGGCCCACCGGGGAGCTGTTTTTT.

This clone was found a few times. The CDR3 reads CASSPNRGGGQLGYTF. The CDR3, as DNA: TGTGCCAGCTCACCCAACCGCGGGGGAGGACAGCTTGGCTACACCTTC. The genes are TRBV18 and TRBJ1-2, with a weak D call TRBD1 (6 bases). The V end lost 3 bases, the J end lost 7 bases, and 21 bases lay between the germline ends. This CDR3 comprises 16 residues. The germline CDR1 and CDR2 sequences are KGHSH and LQKENI.

This rearrangement joins TRBV3-1 (or the pseudogene TRBV3-2) to TRBJ1-5; D unclear. Germline V CDR1 and CDR2: LGHDT, YNNKEL (reference sequence). The CDR3 is made up of 15 amino acids. Trimming pared 2 bases from V and 3 bases from J, leaving 11 bases between. In nucleotides, the CDR3 is TGTGCCAGCAGCCAATTTTTGGGTGACAATCAGCCCCAGCATTTT. Encoded protein: CASSQFLGDNQPQHF.

The chain links TRBV6-5 to TRBJ1-1, with D possibly TRBD1 on 5 matching bases. Trimming stripped 3 bases from V and 7 bases from J, with 9 bases between. CDR1 is MNHEY and CDR2 is SVGAGI in the germline V gene. There are 12 residues in the CDR3. The CDR3 DNA reads TGTGCCAGCAGTTATAGGGGCCTTGAAGCTTTCTTT. Protein: CASSYRGLEAFF.

This clone was detected only a few times. The CDR3 protein is CASSNRDEQYF. In nucleotides, the CDR3 is TGTGCCAGCAGCAACAGGGACGAGCAGTACTTC. The J gene is TRBJ2-7, the V gene TRBV12-3 or TRBV12-4; TRBD1 is a possible D gene (6 bases). The V end was cut by 6 bases, the J end by 5 bases, with 8 bases between. The CDR3 is 11 amino acids.

The V call is TRBV5-1, the J call TRBJ1-1; no definite D call. This CDR3 spans 13 amino acids. Trimming pared 2 bases from V and 4 bases from J, leaving 9 bases between. CDR1 and CDR2 from the germline V gene are SGHRS and YFSETQ. In DNA form, the CDR3 reads TGCGCCAGCAGCTTTCGGAAGGGCACTGAAGCTTTCTTT. Translated, it gives CASSFRKGTEAFF.

The gene calls are TRBV4-1 and TRBJ1-2; possibly TRBD1 for D (6 bases). The CDR3 runs 15 residues. Per the germline V gene, CDR1 is MGHRA and CDR2 is YSYEKL. V was trimmed by 6 bases and J by 3 bases, leaving 17 bases between them. The CDR3 DNA is TGCGCCAGCAGTGACAGTCCCGACAGGTACTATGGCTACACCTTC. Translating gives CASSDSPDRYYGYTF.

The chain links TRBV6-5 to TRBJ2-7; D could derive from TRBD1 or TRBD2 (6 bases each). The CDR3 runs to 11 residues. V was trimmed by 7 bases and J by 5 bases, leaving 9 bases between them. CDR1 MNHEY and CDR2 SVGAGI come from the germline V gene. CDR3: CASKGGHEQYF. The DNA of the CDR3 is TGTGCCAGCAAGGGGGGCCACGAGCAGTACTTC.